This TCR beta chain was sequenced during a study of beta chain features in type 1 diabetes. As concerns this clone: Its antigen is unknown.

Study conclusions and caveats: People with Type 1 diabetes carried modestly yet significantly shorter TCRB CDR3s in all four CD4+ subsets.

In germline, CDR1 is LGHNA, CDR2 YNFKEQ. Unmatched junction bases numbered 14, after V lost 1 base and J lost 5 bases. The CDR3 contains 18 residues. Expressed TCRB transcripts were sequenced because the entire RNA isolate underwent reverse transcription. Data came from immunoSEQ multiplex PCR; TCRdb stores just in-frame clones and leaves some out. Found here are over 100,000 clones, about two fifths of them singletons; the top ten hold over 0.065%. V is TRBV4-2 and J is TRBJ2-1, with TRBD1 matching 7 bases. What was sequenced was stem cell memory CD4+ T cells from blood. The source is a woman aged 18-29 years in good health. The CDR3 protein is CASSQAEGARGVDNEQFF. The CDR3 region has the DNA TGTGCCAGCAGCCAAGCAGAGGGGGCCAGAGGAGTCGACAATGAGCAGTTCTTC.